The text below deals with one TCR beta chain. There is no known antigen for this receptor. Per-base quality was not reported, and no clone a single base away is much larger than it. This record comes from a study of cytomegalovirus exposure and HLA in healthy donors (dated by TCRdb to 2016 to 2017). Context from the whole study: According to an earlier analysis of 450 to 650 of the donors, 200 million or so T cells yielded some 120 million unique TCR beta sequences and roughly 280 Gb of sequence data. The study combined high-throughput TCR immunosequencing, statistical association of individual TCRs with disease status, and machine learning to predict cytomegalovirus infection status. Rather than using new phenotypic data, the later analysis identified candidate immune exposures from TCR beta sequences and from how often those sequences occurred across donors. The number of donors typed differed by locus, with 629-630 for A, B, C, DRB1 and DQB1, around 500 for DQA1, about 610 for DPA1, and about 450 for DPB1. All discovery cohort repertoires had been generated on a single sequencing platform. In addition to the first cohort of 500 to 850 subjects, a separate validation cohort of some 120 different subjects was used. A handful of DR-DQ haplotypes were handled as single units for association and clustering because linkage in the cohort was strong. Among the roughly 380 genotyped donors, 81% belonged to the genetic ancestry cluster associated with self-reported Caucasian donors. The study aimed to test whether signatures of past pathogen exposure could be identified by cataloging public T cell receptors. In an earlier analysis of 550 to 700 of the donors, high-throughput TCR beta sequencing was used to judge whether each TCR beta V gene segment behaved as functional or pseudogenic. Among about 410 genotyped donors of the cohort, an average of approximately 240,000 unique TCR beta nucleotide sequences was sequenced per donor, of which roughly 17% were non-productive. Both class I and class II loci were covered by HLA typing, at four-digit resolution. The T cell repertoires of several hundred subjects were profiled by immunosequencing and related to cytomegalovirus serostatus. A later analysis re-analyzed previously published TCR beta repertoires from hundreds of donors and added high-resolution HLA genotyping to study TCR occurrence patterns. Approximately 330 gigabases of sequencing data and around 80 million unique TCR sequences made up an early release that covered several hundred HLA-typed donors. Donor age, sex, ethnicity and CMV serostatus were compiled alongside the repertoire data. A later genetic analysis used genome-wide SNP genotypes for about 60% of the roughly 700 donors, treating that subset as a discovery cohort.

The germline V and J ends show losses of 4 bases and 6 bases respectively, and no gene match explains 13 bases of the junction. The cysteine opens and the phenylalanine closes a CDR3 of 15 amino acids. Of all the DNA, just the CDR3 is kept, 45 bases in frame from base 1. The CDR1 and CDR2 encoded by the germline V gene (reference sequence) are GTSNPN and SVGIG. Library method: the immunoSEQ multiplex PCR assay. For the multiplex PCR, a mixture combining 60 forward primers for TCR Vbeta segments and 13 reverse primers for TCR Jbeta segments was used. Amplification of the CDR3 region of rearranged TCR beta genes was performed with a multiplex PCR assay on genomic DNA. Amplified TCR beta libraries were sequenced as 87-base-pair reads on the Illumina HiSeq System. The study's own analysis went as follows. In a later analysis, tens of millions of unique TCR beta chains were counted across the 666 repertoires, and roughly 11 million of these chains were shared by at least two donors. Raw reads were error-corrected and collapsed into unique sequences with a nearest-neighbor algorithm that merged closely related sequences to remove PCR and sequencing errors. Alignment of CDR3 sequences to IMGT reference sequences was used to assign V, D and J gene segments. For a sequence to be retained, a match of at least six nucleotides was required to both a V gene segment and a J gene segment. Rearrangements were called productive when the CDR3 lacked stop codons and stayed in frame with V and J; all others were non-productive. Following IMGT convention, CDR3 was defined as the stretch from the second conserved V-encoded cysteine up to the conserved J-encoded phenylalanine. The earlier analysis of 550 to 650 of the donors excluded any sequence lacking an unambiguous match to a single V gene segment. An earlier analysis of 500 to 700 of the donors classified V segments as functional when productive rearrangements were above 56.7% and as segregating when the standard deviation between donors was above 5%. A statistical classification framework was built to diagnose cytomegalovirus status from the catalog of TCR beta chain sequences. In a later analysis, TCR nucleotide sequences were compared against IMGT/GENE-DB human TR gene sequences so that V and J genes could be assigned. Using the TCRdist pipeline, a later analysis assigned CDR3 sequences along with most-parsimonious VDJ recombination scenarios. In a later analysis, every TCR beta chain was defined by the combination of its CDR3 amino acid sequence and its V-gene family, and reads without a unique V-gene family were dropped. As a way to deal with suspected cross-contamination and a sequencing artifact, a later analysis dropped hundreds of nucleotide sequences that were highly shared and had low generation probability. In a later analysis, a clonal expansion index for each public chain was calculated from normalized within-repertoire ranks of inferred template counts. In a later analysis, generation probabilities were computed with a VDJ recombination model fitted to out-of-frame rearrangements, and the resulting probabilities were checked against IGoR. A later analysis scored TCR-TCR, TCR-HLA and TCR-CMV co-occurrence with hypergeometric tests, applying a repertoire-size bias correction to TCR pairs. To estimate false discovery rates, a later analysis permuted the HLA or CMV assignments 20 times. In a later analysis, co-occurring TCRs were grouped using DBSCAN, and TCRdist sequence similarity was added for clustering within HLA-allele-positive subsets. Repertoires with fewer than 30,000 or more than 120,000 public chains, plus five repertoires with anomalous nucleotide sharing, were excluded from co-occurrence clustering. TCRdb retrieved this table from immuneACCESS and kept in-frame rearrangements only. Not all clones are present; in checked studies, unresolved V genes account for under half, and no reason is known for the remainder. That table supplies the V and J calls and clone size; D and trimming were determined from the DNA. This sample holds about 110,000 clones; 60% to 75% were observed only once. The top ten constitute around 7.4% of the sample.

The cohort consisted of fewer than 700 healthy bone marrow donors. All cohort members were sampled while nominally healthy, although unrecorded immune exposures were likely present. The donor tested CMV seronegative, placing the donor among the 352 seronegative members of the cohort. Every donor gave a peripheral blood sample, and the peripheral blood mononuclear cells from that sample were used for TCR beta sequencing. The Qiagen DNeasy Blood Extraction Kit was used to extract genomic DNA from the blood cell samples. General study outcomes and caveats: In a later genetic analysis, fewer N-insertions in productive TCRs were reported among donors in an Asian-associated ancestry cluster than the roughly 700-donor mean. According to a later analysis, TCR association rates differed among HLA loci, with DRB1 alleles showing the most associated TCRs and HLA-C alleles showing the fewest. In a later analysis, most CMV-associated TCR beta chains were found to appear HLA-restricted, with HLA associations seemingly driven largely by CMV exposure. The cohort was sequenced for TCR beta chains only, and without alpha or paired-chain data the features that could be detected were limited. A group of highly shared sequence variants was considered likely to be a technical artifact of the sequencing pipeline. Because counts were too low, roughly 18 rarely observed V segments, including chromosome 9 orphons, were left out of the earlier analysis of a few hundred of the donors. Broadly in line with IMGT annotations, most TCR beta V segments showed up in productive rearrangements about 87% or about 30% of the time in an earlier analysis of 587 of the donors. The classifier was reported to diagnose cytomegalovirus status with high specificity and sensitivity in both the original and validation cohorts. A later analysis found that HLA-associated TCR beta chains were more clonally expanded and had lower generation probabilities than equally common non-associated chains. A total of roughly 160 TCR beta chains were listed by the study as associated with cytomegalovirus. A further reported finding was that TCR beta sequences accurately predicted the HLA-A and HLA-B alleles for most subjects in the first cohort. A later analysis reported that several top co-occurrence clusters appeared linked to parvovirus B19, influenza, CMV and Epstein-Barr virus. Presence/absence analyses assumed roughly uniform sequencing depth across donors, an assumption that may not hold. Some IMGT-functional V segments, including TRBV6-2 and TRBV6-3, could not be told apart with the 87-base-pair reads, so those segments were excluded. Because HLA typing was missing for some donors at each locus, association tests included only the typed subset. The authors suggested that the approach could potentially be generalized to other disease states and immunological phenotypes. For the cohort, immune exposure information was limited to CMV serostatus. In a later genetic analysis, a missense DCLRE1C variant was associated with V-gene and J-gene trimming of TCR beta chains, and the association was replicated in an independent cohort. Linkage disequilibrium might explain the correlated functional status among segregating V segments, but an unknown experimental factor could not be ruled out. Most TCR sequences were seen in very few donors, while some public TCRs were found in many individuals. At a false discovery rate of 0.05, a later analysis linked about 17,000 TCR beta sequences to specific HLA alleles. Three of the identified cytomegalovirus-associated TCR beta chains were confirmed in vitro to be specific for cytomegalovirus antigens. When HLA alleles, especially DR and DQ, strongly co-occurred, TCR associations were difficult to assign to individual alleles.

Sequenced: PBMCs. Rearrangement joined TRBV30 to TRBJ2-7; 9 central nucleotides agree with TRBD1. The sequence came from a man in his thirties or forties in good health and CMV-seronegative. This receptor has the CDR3 CAWTPGGTGPREQYF. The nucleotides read TGTGCCTGGACCCCTGGGGGGACAGGGCCCCGCGAGCAGTACTTC.